This paragraph covers one TCR beta chain sequence. The sample belongs to a study of blood T cell repertoires in COVID-19. On the study more broadly: There were acute and convalescent COVID-19 samples, and they came from the United States, Italy and Spain.

Germline loops: CDR1 SEHNR, CDR2 FQNEAQ (reference sequence). This CDR3 region has 13 residues. V dropped 6 bases and J dropped 6 bases, with 12 bases sitting between them. Per the original methods: From reference gene primer amplification, estimates of nucleated cell counts were derived. TCRdb's table, derived via immunoSEQ multiplex PCR, lists solely in-frame clones and lacks some. V and J calls plus clone size are reproduced from that table; the DNA served to infer D and trimming. The repertoire holds approximately 150,000 clones, about 86% seen once, with 8.6% in the top ten. The sample comprised peripheral blood. The clonotype originates from a woman between 45 and 60 years old with active or convalescent COVID-19. The chain uses TRBV7-9 and TRBJ2-1, with D uncertain. CDR3 amino acids: CASRILAGNEQFF. Here the CDR3 DNA reads TGTGCCAGCAGGATCTTAGCCGGCAATGAGCAGTTCTTC.